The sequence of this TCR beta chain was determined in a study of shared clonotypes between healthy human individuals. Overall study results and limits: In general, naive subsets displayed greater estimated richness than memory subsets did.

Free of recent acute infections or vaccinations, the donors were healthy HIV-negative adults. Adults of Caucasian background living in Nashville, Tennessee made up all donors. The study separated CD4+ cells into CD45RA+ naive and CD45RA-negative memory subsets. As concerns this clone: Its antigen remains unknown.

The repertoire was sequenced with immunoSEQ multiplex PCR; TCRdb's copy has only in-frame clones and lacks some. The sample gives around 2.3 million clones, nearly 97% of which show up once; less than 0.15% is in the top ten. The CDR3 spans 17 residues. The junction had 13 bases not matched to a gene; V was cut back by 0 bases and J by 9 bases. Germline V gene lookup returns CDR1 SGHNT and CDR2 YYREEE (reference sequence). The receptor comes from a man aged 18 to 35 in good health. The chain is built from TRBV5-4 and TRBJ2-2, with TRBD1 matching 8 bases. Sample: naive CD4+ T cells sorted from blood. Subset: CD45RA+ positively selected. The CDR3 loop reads CASSLARTGSLTRELFF. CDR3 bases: TGTGCCAGCAGCTTGGCAAGGACAGGGTCCCTCACTAGGGAGCTGTTTTTT.